This TCR beta chain was recorded in a study of patients and donors after allogeneic stem cell transplantation. There are a few counts of this clonotype. In TCRdb, the RT-PCR reads were re-called with MiXCR into one record per CDR3 protein. Of approximately 150,000 distinct CDR3 sequences in the sample, roughly 35% are singletons; the top ten hold about 50%. Sequences were obtained from blood, either unsorted or a sorted T cell fraction (not recorded which). The receptor comes from a human donor who was either an allogeneic HSCT recipient or a stem cell or donor lymphocyte infusion donor (not recorded which). It is not recorded whose cells these are; they may come from a transplant donor.

CDR3 DNA sequence: TGTGCCAGCAGCTTATGGCAGGGGCTCTATAGCAATCAGCCCCAGCATTTT. The encoded protein is CASSLWQGLYSNQPQHF. V is TRBV7-9 and J is TRBJ1-5; D is possibly TRBD1 (6 bases). Germline V gene sequence: CDR1 SEHNR, CDR2 FQNEAQ (reference sequence). The CDR3 loop spans 17 amino acids. V was pared by 2 bases and J by 0 bases, with 14 bases between.